A selection of T cell receptor beta chains follows, all from one sample in a study of CD8 T cells in ankylosing spondylitis. TCRdb redid the calling of the 5' RACE reads with MiXCR, one entry per CDR3 protein. The sample holds 220,000 or so distinct CDR3 sequences, approximately 16% seen once. The specimen sequenced was blood, either unsorted or a sorted T cell fraction (not recorded which). These receptors all come from a male donor with ankylosing spondylitis. The CDR3 runs from the conserved cysteine through the conserved F or W. The D gene is left open where the match is weak. The size entry is marked missing in some rows and otherwise reads once, few, many or a size class.

. TRBJ1-2 . TRBV7-9 TGTGCCAGCAGCTTACCCCGGGGGGGCCACTATGGCTACACCTTC CASSLPRGGHYGYTF
. TRBJ1-2 few TRBV4-1 TGCGCCAGCAGCCCCAGACAGGACCCATATGGCTACACCTTC CASSPRQDPYGYTF
TRBD1 TRBJ2-7 few TRBV12-3/TRBV12-4 TGTGCCAGCAACCTACAGGGGCCAACCTACGAGCAGTACTTC CASNLQGPTYEQYF
. TRBJ2-7 . TRBV5-6 TGTGCCAGCAGCCCGGGCTACTCCTACGAGCAGTACTTC CASSPGYSYEQYF
. TRBJ2-3 . TRBV2 TGTGCCAGCAGTGAAGTAGATACGCAGTATTTT CASSEVDTQYF
TRBD2 TRBJ2-1 few TRBV27 TGTGCCAGCAGTCCTTTGGGTAGCGGGCTTTACAATGAGCAGTTCTTC CASSPLGSGLYNEQFF
. TRBJ2-5 . TRBV12-3/TRBV12-4 TGTGCCAGCACCTCTAGCTTACAAGAGACCCAGTACTTC CASTSSLQETQYF
. TRBJ2-7 . TRBV7-9 TGTGCCAGCAGCTTAGATGATGTTGGATCCTCCTACGAGCAGTACTTC CASSLDDVGSSYEQYF
. TRBJ1-5 . TRBV7-8 TGTGCCAGCAGCTTAGCGGACCGGGTGCCGAATCAGCCCCAGCATTTT CASSLADRVPNQPQHF
. TRBJ2-7 few TRBV12-3/TRBV12-4 TGTGCCAGCAGTTTTTCTCGCGGGTACTACGAGCAGTACTTC CASSFSRGYYEQYF
. TRBJ2-2 few TRBV6-2/TRBV6-3 TGTGCCAGCAGTCCCGGCGAGGCCGGGGAGCTGTTTTTT CASSPGEAGELFF
TRBD2 TRBJ2-7 few TRBV12-3/TRBV12-4 TGTGCCAGCAGCACGGGACTAACCTACGAGCAGTACTTC CASSTGLTYEQYF
TRBD1 TRBJ1-2 many TRBV12-3/TRBV12-4 TGTGCCAGCAGTTTTCCGGACAGGCATGGCTACACCTTC CASSFPDRHGYTF
. TRBJ1-1 many TRBV5-1 TGCGCCAGCAGCTTGGCCCGGGGAGGGGGCACTGAAGCTTTCTTT CASSLARGGGTEAFF
TRBD1 TRBJ1-1 . TRBV4-1 TGCGCCAGCAGCCAGACAGGGACCGAAGGGGAAGCTTTCTTT CASSQTGTEGEAFF
. TRBJ1-6 . TRBV6-1 TGTGCCAGCAGGGAATTTGGCTATAATTCACCCCTCCACTTT CASREFGYNSPLHF
. TRBJ2-5 . TRBV4-2 TGTGCCAGCAGCCAAGATCCCGGGACCTGGGGAGAGACCCAGTACTTC CASSQDPGTWGETQYF
TRBD2 TRBJ2-5 few TRBV3-1 TGTGCCAGCAGCTATGGGACTAGCGGGGTGTTGGAGACCCAGTACTTC CASSYGTSGVLETQYF
. TRBJ1-6 few TRBV12-3/TRBV12-4 TGTGCCAGCAGTTTAGGGACGGGGGGAGATTCACCCCTCCACTTT CASSLGTGGDSPLHF
TRBD2 TRBJ2-2 . TRBV28 TGTGCCAGCAGTTTCCCTGGACTAGCCCAACATAACACCGGGGAGCTGTTTTTT CASSFPGLAQHNTGELFF
TRBD2 TRBJ2-2 many TRBV18 TGTGCCAGCTCACCACGGCTAGCGGGGAACACCGGGGAGCTGTTTTTT CASSPRLAGNTGELFF
. TRBJ2-1 few TRBV9 TGTGCCAGCAGCGTAGATGTCTCCTACAATGAGCAGTTCTTC CASSVDVSYNEQFF
TRBD2 TRBJ2-1 few TRBV7-9 TGTGCCAGCAGCATCTCTAGCGGGGCTCGAAATGAGCAGTTCTTC CASSISSGARNEQFF
. TRBJ2-5 few TRBV6-5 TGTGCCAGCAGTTATGGATTAGGGGTGGGGGAGACCCAGTACTTC CASSYGLGVGETQYF
. TRBJ2-1 . TRBV30 TGTGCCTGGAGTGTAGGGGTATCGCCCAATGAGCAGTTCTTC CAWSVGVSPNEQFF
TRBD1 TRBJ2-2 many TRBV5-1 TGCGCCAGCAGCCTTGCGGGACAGGAGGAACACGGGGAGCTGTTTTTT CASSLAGQEEHGELFF